This T cell receptor (beta chain) was sequenced for a study of liver allograft versus peripheral blood T cells. Study context: Peripheral blood of the recipients supplied T cell receptor repertoires that were compared with those in transplanted livers. Regarding the study as a whole: Repertoires found inside liver allografts reportedly differed from T cell receptor repertoires in peripheral blood.

Worth noting for this clonotype: Its antigen is unidentified. A far larger clone lies a single base away; this is likely a read error.

TCRdb reanalysed the reads using MiXCR and keeps one entry per CDR3 protein. The data hold about 7,900 distinct CDR3 sequences, with about 15% observed a single time. Germline V CDR1 and CDR2: KGHDR, SFDVKD. J gave up 7 bases and V 1 base, and 10 bases lay outside the gene matches. The CDR3 is made up of 16 amino acids. The chain joins TRBV24-1 to TRBJ2-7; 9 bases map to TRBD2. The clonotype comes from a human patient who had a liver transplant. Some T cells may be transferred from the graft donor. In nucleotides, the CDR3 is TGTGCCACCAGTGATTTAGGGCGGGAGGGCCAGGATGAGCAGTACTTC. This gives the protein CATSDLGREGQDEQYF.